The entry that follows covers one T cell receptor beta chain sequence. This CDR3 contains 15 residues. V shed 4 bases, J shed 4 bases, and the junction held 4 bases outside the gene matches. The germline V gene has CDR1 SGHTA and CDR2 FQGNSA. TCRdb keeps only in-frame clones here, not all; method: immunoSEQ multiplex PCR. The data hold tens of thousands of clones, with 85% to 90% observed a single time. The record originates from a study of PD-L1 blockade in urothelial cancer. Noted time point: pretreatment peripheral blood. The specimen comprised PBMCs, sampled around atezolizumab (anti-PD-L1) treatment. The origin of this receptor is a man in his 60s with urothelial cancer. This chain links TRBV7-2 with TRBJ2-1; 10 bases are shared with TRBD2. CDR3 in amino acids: CASSSGLADYNEQFF. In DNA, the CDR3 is TGTGCCAGCAGCTCCGGACTAGCGGATTACAATGAGCAGTTCTTC.